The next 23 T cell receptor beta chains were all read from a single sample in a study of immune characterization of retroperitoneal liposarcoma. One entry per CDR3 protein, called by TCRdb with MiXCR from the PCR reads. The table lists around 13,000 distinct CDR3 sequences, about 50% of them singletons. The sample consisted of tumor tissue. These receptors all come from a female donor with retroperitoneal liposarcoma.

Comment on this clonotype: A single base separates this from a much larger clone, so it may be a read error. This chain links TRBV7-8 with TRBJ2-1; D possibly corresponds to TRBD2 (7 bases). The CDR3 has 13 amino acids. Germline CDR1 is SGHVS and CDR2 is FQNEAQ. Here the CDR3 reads CASSMSGDNEQLF. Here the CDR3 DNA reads TGTGCCAGCAGCATGAGCGGGGACAATGAGCAGTTATTC.

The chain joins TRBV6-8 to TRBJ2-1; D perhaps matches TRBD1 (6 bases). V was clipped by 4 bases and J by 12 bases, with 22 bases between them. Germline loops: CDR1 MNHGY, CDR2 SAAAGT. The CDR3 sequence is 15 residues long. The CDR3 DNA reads TGTGCCAGCAGTTCCGGGACAACGATCTGGGATGGGCAGTTCTTC. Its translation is CASSSGTTIWDGQFF.

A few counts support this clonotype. The DNA for the CDR3 is TGTGCCAGCAGCCCTGGACGTGATCTCGAGACCCAGTACTTC. This encodes CASSPGRDLETQYF. The chain uses TRBV11-2 and TRBJ2-5; no definite D call. This CDR3 region has 14 residues. Trimming left V 5 bases short and J 5 bases short, with 15 bases between. CDR1 is SGHAT and CDR2 is FQNNGV in the germline V gene.

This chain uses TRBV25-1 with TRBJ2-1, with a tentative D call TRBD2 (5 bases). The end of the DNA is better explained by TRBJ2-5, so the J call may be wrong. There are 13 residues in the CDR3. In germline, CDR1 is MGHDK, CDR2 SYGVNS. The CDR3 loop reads CASSLGELETQYF. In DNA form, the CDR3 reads TGTGCCAGCAGTTTGGGAGAGTTGGAGACCCAGTACTTC.

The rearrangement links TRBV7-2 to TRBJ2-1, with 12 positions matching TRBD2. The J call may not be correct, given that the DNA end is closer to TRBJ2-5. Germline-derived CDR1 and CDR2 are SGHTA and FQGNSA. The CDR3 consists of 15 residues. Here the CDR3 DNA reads TGTGCCAGCAGCTTACTAGCGGGAGGGGCGGAGACCCAGTACTTC. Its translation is CASSLLAGGAETQYF.

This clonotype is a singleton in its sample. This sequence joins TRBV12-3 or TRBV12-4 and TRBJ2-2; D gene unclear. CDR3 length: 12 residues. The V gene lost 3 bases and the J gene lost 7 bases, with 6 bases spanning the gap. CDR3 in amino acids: CASSFGLGELFF. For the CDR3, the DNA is TGTGCCAGCAGTTTTGGTCTCGGGGAGCTGTTTTTT.

The CDR3 region is CASSYGQGAYEQYF. CDR3 DNA: TGTGCCAGCAGTTACGGACAGGGGGCCTACGAGCAGTACTTC. The gene calls are TRBV6-5 and TRBJ2-7; the match to TRBD1 covers 10 bases. CDR1 MNHEY and CDR2 SVGAGI come from the germline V gene. Losses at the gene ends were 2 bases for V and 2 bases for J; bases not matched to a gene: 0. The CDR3 length is 14 residues.

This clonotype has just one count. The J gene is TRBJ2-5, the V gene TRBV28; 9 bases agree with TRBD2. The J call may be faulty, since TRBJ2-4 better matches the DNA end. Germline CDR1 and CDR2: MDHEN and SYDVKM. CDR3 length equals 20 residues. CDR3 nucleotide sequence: TGTGCCAGCAGTGACCTTGGTGGGATAGCGGGGGCCCTAGCCAAAAACATTCAGTACTTC. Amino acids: CASSDLGGIAGALAKNIQYF.

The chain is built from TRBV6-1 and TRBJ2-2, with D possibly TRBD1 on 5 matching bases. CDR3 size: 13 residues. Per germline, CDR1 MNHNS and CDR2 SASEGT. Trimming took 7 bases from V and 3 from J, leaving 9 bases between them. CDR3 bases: TGTGCCAGCAAAGACAGCTACACCGGGGAGCTGTTTTTT. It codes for CASKDSYTGELFF.

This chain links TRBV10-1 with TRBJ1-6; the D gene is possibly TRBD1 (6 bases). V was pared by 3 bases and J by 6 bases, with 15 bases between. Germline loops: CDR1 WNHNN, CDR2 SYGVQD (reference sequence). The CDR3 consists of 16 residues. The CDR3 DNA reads TGCGCCAGCAGTGAAGGGGGGACACTTCTTAATTCACCCCTCCACTTT. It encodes CASSEGGTLLNSPLHF.

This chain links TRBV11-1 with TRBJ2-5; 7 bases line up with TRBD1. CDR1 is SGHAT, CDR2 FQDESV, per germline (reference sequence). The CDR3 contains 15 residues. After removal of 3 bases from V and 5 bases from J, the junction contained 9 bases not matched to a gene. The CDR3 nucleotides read TGTGCCAGCAGCTTCGGGGACAGTTATTCGGAGACCCAGTACTTC. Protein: CASSFGDSYSETQYF.

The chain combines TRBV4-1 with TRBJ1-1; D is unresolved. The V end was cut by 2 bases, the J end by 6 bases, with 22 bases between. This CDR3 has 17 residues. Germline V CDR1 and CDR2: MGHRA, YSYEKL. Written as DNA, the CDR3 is TGCGCCAGCAGCCAACTACTGGGCGTGGCGACTGTGGCTGAAGCTTTCTTT. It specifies CASSQLLGVATVAEAFF.

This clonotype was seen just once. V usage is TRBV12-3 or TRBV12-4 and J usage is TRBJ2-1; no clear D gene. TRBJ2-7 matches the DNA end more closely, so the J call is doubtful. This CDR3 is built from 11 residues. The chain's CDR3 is CASSFLNEQYF. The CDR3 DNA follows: TGTGCCAGCAGTTTCCTGAATGAGCAGTACTTC.

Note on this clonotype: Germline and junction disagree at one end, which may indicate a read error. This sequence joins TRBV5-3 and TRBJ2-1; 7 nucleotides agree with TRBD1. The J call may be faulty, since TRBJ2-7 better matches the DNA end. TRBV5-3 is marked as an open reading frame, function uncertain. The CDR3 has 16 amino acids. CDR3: CASSLRTGPDYNEQYF. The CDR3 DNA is TGTGCCAGCAGCTTGCGGACAGGACCTGATTACAATGAGCAGTACTTC.

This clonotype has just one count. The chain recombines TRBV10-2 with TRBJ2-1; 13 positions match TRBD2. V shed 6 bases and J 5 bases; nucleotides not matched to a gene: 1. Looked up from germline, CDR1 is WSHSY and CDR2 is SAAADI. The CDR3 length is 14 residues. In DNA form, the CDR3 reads TGCGCCAGCAGGGGACTAGCGGGGAACAATGAGCAGTTCTTC. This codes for CASRGLAGNNEQFF.

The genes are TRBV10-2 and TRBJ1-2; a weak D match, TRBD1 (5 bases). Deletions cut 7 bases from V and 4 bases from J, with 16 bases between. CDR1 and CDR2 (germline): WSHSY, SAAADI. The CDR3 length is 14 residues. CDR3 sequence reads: CASMGTDRSYGYTF. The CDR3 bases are TGCGCCAGCATGGGGACGGACCGTTCCTATGGCTACACCTTC.

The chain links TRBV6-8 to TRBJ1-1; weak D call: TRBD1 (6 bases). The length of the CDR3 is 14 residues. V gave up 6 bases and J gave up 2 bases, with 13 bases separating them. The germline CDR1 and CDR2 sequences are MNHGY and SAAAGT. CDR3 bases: TGTGCCAGCAGCCTGCACAGGGAAAACACTGAAGCTTTCTTT. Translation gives CASSLHRENTEAFF.

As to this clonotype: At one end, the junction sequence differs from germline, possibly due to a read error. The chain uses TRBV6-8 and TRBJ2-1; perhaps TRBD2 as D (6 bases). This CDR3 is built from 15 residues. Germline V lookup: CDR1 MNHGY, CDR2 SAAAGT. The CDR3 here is CPSMSTSRAADEQFF. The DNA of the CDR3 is TGTCCCAGCATGTCAACTAGCCGAGCGGCAGATGAGCAGTTCTTC.

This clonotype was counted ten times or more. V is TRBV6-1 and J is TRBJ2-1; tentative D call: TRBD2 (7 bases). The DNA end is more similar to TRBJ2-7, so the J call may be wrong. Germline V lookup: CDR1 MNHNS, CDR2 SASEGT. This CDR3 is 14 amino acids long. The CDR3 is CASREGGLEDEQYF. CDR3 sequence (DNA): TGTGCCAGCAGAGAGGGGGGGTTAGAGGACGAGCAGTACTTC.

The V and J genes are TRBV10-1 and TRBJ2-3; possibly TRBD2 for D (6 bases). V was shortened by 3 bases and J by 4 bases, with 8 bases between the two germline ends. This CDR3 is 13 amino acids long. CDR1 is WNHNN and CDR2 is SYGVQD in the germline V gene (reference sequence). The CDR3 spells CASSEREADTQYF. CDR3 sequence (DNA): TGCGCCAGCAGTGAAAGGGAGGCAGATACGCAGTATTTT.

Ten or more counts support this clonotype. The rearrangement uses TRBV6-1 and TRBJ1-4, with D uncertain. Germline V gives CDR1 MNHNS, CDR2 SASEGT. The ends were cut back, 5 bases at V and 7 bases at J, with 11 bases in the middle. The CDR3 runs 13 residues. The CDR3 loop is CASSTNSFEKLFF. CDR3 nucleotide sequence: TGTGCCAGCAGTACGAACAGCTTTGAAAAACTGTTTTTT.

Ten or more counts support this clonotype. For the CDR3, the DNA is TGTGCCAGCAGCTTAAACCGGCAGTACTTC. Translation: CASSLNRQYF. The genes are TRBV12-3 or TRBV12-4 and TRBJ2-4, with D unclear. The CDR3 loop spans 10 amino acids. Deletions cut 6 bases from V and 13 bases from J, with 10 bases between.

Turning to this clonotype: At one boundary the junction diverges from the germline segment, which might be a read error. The CDR3 protein is CASSFPGQGSYEQFF. As DNA, the CDR3 is TGTGCCAGCAGCTTTCCGGGACAGGGATCCTACGAGCAGTTCTTC. J is TRBJ2-5 and V is TRBV5-3; 9 bases are shared with TRBD1. Matching the DNA end better, TRBJ2-1 makes the J call doubtful. TRBV5-3 is an open reading frame whose function is uncertain. CDR3 length: 15 residues.